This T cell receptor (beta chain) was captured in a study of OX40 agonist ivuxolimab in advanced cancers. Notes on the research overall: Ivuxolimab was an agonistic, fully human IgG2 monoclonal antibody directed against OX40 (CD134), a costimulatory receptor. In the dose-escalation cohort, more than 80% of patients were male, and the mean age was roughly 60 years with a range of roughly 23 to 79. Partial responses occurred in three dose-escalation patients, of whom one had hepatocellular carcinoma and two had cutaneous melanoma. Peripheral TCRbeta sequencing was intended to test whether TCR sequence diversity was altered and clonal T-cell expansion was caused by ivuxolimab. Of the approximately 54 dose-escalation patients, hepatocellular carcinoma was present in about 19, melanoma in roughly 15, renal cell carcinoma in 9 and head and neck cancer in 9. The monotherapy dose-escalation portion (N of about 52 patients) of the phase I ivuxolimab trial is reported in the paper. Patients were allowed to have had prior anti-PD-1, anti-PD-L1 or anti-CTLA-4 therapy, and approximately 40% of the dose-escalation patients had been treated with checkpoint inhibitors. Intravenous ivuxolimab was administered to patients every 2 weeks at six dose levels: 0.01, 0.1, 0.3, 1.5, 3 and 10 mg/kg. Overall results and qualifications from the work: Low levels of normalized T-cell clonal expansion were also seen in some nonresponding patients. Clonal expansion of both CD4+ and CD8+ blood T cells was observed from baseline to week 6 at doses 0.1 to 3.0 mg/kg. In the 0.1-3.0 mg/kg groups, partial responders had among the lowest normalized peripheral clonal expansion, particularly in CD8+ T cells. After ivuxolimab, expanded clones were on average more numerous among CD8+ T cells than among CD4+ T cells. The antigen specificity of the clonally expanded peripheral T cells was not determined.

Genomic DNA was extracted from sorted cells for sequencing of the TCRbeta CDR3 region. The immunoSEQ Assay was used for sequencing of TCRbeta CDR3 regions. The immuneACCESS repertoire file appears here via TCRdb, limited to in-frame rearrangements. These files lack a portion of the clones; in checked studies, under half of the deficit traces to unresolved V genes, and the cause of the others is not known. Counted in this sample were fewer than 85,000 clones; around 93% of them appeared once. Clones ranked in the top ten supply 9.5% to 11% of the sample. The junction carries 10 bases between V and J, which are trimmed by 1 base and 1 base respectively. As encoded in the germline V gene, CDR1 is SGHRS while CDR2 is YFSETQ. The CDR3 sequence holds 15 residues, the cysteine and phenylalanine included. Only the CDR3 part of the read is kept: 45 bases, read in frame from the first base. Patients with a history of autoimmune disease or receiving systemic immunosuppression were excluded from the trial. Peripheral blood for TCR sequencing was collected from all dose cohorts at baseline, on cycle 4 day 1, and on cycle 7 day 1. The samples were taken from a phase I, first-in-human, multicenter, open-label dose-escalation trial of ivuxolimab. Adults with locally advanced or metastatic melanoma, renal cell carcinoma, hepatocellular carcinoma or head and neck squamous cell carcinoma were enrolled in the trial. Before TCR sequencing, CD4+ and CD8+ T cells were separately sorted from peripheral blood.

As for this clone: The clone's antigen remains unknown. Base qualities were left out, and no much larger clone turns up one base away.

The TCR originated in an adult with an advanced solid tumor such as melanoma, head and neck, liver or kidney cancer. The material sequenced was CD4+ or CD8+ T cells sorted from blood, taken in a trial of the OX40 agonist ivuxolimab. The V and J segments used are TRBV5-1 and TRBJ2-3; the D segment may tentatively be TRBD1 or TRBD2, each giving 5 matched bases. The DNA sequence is TGCGCCAGCAGCTTGTGGGACCCTGGCACAGATACGCAGTATTTT. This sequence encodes CASSLWDPGTDTQYF.